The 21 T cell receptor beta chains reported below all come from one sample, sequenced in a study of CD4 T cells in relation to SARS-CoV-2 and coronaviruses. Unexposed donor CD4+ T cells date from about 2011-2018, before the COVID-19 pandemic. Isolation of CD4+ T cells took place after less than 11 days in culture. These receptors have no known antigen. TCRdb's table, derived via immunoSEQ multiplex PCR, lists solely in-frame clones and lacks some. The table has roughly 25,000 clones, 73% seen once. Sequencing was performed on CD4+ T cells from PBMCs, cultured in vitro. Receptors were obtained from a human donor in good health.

This CDR3 is CASIQGPLGSTDTQYF. The CDR3 DNA sequence: TGCGCCAGCATCCAAGGGCCTTTAGGTAGCACAGATACGCAGTATTTT. The chain employs TRBV5-1 and TRBJ2-3; D gene unclear. Germline V gene lookup returns CDR1 SGHRS and CDR2 YFSETQ. The CDR3 has 16 residues. V shed 6 bases and J shed 0 bases, with 17 bases lying between them.

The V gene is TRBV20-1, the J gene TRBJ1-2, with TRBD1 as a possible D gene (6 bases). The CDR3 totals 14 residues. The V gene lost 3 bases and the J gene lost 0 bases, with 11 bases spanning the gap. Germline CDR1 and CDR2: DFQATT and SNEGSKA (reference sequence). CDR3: CSASRDTSNYGYTF. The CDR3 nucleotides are TGCAGTGCTAGTAGGGACACATCTAACTATGGCTACACCTTC.

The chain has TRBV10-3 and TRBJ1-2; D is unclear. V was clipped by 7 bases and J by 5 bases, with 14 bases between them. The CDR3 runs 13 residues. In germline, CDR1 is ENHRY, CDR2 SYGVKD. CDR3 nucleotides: TGTGCCATCAACAACGGCGGGGATTATGGCTACACCTTC. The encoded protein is CAINNGGDYGYTF.

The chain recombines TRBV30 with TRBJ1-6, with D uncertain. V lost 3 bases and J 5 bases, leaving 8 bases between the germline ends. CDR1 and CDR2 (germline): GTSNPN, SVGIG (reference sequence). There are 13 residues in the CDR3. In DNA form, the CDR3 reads TGTGCCTGGAGAACACAAGATAATTCACCCCTCCACTTT. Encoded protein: CAWRTQDNSPLHF.

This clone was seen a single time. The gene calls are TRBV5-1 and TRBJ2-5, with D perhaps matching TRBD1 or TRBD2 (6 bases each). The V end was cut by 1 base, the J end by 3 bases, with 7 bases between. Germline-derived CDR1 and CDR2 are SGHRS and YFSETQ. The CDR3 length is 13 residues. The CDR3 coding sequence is TGCGCCAGCAGCTTGAGGGGGGAAGAGACCCAGTACTTC. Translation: CASSLRGEETQYF.

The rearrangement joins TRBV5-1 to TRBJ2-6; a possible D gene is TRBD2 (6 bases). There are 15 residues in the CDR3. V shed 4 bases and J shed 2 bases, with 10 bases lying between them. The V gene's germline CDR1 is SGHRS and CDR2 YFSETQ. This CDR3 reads CASSPPGAGANVLTF. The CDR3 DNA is TGCGCCAGCAGCCCGCCGGGGGCTGGGGCCAACGTCCTGACTTTC.

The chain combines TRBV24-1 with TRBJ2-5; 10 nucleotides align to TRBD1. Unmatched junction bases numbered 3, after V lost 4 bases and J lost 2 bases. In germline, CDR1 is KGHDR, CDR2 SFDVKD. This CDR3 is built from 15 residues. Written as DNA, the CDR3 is TGTGCCACCAGTGACCCGGGACAGGGGCAAGAGACCCAGTACTTC. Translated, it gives CATSDPGQGQETQYF.

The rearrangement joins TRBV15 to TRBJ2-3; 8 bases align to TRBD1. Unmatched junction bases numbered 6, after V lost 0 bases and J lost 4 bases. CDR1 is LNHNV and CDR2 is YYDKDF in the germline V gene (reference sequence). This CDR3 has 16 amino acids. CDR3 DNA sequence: TGTGCCACCAGCAGAGACGGGACAGGCAGTTCAGATACGCAGTATTTT. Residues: CATSRDGTGSSDTQYF.

The CDR3 DNA sequence: TGTGCTAGTGGTCTAAGTAGCGGGAGGGCCGGGAATGAGCAGTTCTTC. As protein: CASGLSSGRAGNEQFF. V usage is TRBV12-5 and J usage is TRBJ2-1; 11 bases align to TRBD2. After removal of 5 bases from V and 7 bases from J, the junction contained 10 bases not matched to a gene. This CDR3 comprises 16 residues. The germline V gene has CDR1 LGHNT and CDR2 FRNRAP.

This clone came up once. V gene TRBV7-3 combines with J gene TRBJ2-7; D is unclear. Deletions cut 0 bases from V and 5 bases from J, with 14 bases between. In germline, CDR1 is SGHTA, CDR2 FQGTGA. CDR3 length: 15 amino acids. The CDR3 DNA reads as TGTGCCAGCAGCTTAACTGGTAAATATGACGACGAGCAGTACTTC. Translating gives CASSLTGKYDDEQYF.

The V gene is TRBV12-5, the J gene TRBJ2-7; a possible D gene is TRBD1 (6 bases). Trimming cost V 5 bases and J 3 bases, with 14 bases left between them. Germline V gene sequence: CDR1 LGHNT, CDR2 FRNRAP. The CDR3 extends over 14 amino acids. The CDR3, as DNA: TGTGCTAGTGGTCCTGCCGGACAGCTCTACGAGCAGTACTTC. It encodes CASGPAGQLYEQYF.

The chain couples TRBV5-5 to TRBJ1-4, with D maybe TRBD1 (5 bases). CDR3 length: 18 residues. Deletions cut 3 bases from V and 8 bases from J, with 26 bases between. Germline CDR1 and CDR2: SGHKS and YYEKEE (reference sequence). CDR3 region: CASSSSNFFGRGEEKLFF. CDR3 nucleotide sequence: TGTGCCAGCAGCTCATCCAATTTCTTCGGGAGGGGAGAAGAAAAACTGTTTTTT.

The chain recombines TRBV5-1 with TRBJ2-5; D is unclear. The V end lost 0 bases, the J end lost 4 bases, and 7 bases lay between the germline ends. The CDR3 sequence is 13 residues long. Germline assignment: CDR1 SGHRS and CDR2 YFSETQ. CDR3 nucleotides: TGCGCCAGCAGCTTGGGATGGGGAGAGACCCAGTACTTC. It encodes CASSLGWGETQYF.

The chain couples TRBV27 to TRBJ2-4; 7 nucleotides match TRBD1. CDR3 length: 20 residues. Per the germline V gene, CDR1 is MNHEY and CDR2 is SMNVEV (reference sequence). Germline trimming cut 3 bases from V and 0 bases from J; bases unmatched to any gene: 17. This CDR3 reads CASSFPGQRLSSLAKNIQYF. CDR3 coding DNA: TGTGCCAGCAGTTTTCCGGGACAGCGGCTTTCTTCTCTAGCCAAAAACATTCAGTACTTC.

The DNA for the CDR3 is TGTGCCACCAGGGACAGGGGAGCATACAATGAGCAGTTCTTC. Translation: CATRDRGAYNEQFF. The J gene is TRBJ2-1, the V gene TRBV24-1; 9 positions match TRBD1. Germline values: CDR1 KGHDR, CDR2 SFDVKD. V was clipped by 7 bases and J by 4 bases; unmatched bases: 4. The CDR3 is 14 amino acids.

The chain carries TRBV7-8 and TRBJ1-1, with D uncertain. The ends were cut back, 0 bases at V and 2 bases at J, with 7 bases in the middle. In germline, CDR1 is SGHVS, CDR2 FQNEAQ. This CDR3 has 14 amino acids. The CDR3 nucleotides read TGTGCCAGCAGCTTAGCACAGCCCAACACTGAAGCTTTCTTT. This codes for CASSLAQPNTEAFF. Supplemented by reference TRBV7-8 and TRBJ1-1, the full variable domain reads GAGVSQSPRYKVAKRGQDVALRCDPISGHVSLFWYQQALGQGPEFLTYFQNEAQLDKSGLPSDRFFAERPEGSVSTLKIQRTQQEDSAVYLCASSLAQPNTEAFFGQGTRLTVV.

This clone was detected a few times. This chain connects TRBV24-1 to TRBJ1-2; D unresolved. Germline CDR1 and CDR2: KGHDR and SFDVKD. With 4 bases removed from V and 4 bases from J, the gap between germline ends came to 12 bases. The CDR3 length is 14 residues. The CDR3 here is CATSDTTVTYGYTF. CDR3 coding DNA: TGTGCCACCAGTGACACGACGGTTACCTATGGCTACACCTTC.

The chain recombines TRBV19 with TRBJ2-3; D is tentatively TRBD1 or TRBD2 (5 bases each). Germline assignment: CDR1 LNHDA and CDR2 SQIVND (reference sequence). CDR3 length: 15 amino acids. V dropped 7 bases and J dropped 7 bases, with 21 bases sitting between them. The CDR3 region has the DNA TGTGCCAGTACCCTATCCCGGGACGGGCAGCATACGCAGTATTTT. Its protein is CASTLSRDGQHTQYF. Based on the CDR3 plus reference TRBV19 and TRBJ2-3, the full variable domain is DGGITQSPKYLFRKEGQNVTLSCEQNLNHDAMYWYRQDPGQGLRLIYYSQIVNDFQKGDIAEGYSVSREKKESFPLTVTSAQKNPTAFYLCASTLSRDGQHTQYFGPGTRLTVL.

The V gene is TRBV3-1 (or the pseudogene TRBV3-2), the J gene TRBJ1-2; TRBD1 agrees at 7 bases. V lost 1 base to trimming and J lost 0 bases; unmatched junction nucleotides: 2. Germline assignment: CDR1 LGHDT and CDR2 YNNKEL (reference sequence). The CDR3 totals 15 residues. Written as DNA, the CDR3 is TGTGCCAGCAGCCAAGGACAGGGCGCTAACTATGGCTACACCTTC. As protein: CASSQGQGANYGYTF.

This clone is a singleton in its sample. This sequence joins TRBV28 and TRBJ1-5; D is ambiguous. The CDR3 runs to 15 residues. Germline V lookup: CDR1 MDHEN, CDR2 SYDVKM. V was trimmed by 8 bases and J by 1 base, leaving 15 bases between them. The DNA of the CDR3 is TGTGCCAGCCGGAACAGAGGTGGGAGCAATCAGCCCCAGCATTTT. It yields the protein CASRNRGGSNQPQHF.

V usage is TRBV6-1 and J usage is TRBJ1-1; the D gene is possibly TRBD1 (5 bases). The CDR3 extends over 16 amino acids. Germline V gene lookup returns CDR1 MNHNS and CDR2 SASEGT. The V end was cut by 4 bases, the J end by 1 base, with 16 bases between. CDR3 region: CASSGQPGRRNTEAFF. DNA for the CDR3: TGTGCCAGCAGTGGACAACCGGGACGGAGGAACACTGAAGCTTTCTTT.